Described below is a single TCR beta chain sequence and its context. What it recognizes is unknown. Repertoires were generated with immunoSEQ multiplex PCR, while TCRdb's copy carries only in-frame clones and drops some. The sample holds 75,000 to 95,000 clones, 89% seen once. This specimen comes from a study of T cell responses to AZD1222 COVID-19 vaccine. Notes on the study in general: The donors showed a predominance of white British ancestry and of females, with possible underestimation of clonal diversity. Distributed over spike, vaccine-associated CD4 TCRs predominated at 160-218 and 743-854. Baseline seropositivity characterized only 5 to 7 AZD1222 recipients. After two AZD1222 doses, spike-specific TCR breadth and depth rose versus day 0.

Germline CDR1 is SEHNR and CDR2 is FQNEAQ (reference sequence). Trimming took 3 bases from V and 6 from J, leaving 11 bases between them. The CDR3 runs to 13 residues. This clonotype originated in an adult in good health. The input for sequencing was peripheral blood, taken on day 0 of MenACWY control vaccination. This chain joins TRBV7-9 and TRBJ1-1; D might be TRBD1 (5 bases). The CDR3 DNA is TGTGCCAGCAGCTTTTTAGGGGTGGCTGAAGCTTTCTTT. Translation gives CASSFLGVAEAFF.